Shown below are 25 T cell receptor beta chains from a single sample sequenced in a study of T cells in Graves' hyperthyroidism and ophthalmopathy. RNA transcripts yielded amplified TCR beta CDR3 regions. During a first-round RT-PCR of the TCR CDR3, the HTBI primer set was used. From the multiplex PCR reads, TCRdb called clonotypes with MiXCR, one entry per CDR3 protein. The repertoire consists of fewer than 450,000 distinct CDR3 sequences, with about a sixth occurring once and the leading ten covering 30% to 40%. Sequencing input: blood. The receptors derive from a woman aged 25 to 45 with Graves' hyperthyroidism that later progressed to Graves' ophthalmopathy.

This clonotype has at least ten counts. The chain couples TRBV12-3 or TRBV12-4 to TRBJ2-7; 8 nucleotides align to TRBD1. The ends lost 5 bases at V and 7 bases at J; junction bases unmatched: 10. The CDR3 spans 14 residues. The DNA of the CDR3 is TGTGCCAGCAGTCTCGGACAGGGAATAAGGGAGCAGTACTTC. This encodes CASSLGQGIREQYF.

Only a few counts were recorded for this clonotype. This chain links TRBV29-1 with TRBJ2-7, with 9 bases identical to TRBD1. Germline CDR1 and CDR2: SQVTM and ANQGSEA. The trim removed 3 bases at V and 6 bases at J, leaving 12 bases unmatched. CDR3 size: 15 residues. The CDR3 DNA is TGCAGCGTTGATCCGGGACAGGGCTTAGCGGGCGAGCAGTACTTC. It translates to CSVDPGQGLAGEQYF.

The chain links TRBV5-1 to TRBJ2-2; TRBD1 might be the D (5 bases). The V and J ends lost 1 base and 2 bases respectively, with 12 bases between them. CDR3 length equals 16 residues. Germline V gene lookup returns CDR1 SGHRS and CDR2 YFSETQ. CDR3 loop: CASSLMDTRNTGELFF. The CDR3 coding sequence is TGCGCCAGCAGCTTGATGGACACACGAAACACCGGGGAGCTGTTTTTT.

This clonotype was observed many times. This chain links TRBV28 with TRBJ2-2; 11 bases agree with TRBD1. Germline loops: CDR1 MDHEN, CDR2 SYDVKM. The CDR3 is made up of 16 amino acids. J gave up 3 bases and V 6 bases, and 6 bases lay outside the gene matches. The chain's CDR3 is CASSLDRGLDTGELFF. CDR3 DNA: TGTGCCAGCAGCTTGGACAGGGGGCTTGACACCGGGGAGCTGTTTTTT.

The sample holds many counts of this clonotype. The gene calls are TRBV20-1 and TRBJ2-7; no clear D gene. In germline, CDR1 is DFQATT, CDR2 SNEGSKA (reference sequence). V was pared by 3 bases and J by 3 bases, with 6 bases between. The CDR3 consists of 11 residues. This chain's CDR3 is CSASDGYEQYF. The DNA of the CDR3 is TGCAGTGCTAGTGACGGCTACGAGCAGTACTTC.

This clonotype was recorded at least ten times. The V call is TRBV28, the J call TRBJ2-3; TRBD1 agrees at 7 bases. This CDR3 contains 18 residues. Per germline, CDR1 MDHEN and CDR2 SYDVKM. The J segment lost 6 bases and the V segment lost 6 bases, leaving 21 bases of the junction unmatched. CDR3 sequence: CASRDETGIPIVWDTQYF. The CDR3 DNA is TGTGCCAGCAGGGATGAGACAGGGATCCCCATTGTGTGGGATACGCAGTATTTT.

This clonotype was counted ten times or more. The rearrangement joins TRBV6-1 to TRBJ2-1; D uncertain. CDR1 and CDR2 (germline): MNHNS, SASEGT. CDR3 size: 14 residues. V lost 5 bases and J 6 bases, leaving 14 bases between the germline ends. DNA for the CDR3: TGTGCCAGCAGTCCACAGACGGAACCCAATGAGCAGTTCTTC. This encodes CASSPQTEPNEQFF.

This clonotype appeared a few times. CDR3 coding DNA: TGCGCCAGCAGCCAAGTGGGGGGACAGGGTTTTGGCTACACCTTC. Protein product: CASSQVGGQGFGYTF. The chain recombines TRBV4-1 with TRBJ1-2; 9 nucleotides match TRBD1. The germline CDR1 and CDR2 sequences are MGHRA and YSYEKL. The CDR3 is 15 amino acids. V shed 1 base, J shed 7 bases, and the junction held 7 bases outside the gene matches.

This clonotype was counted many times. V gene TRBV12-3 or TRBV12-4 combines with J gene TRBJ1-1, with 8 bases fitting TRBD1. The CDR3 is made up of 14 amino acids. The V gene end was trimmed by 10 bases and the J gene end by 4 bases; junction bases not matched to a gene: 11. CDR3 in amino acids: CATQRGQGFTEAFF. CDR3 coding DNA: TGTGCCACCCAAAGAGGACAGGGTTTCACTGAAGCTTTCTTT.

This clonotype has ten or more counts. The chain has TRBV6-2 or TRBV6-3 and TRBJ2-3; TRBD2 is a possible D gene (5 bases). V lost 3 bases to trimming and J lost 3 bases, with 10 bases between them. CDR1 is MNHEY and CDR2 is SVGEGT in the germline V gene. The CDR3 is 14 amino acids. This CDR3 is CASSYEGMTDTQYF. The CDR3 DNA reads TGTGCCAGCAGTTATGAGGGTATGACAGATACGCAGTATTTT.

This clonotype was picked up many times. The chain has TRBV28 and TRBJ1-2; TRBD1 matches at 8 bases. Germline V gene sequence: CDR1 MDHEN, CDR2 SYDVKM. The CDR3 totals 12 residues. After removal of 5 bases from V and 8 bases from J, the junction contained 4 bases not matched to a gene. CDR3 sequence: CASSPHRGGYTF. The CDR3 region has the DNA TGTGCCAGCAGTCCCCACAGGGGGGGCTACACCTTC.

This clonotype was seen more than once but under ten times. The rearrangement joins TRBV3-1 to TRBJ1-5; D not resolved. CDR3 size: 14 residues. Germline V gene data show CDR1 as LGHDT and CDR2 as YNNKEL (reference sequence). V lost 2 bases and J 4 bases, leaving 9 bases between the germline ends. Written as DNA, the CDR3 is TGTGCCAGCAGCCAAACTTCCCGGAATCAGCCCCAGCATTTT. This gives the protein CASSQTSRNQPQHF.

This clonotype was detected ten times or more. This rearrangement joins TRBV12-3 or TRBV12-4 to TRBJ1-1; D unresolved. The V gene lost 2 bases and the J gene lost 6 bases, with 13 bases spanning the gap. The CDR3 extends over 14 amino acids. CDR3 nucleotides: TGTGCCAGCAGTTTAAATATAGGTAGTGCTGAAGCTTTCTTT. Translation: CASSLNIGSAEAFF.

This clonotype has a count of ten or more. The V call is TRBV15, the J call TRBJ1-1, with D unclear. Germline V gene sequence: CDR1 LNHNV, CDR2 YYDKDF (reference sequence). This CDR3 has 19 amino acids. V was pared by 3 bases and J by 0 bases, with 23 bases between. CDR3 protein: CATSSRPWSGHLVNTEAFF. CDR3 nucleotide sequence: TGTGCCACCAGCAGCAGACCTTGGTCAGGCCACTTGGTGAACACTGAAGCTTTCTTT. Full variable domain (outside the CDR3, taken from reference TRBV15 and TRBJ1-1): DAMVIQNPRYQVTQFGKPVTLSCSQTLNHNVMYWYQQKSSQAPKLLFHYYDKDFNNEADTPDNFQSRRPNTSFCFLDIRSPGLGDTAMYLCATSSRPWSGHLVNTEAFFGQGTRLTVV.

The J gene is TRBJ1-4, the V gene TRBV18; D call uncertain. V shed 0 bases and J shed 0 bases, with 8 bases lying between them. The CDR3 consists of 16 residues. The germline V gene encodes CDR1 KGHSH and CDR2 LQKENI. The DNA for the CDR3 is TGTGCCAGCTCACCACCGAGTACTTCAACTAATGAAAAACTGTTTTTT. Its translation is CASSPPSTSTNEKLFF.

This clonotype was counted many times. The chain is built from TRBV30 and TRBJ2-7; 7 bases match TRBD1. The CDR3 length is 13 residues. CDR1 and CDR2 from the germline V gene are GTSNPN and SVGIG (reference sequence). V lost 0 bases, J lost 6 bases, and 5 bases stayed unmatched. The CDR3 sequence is CAWSVTGVFEQYF. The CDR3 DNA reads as TGTGCCTGGAGTGTTACAGGGGTTTTCGAGCAGTACTTC.

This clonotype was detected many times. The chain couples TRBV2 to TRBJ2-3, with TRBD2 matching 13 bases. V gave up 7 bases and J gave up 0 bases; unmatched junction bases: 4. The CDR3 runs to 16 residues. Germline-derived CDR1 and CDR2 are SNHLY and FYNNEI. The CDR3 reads CASTLLAGGSTDTQYF. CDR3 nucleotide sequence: TGTGCCAGCACCCTACTAGCGGGAGGGAGCACAGATACGCAGTATTTT. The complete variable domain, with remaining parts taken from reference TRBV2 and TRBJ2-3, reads EPEVTQTPSHQVTQMGQEVILRCVPISNHLYFYWYRQILGQKVEFLVSFYNNEISEKSEIFDDQFSVERPDGSNFTLKIRSTKLEDSAMYFCASTLLAGGSTDTQYFGPGTRLTVL.

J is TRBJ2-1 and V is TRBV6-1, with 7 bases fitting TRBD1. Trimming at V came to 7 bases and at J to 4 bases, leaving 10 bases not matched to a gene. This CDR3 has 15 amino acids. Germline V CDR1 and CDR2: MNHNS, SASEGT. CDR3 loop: CASTHRQGVYNEQFF. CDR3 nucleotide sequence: TGTGCCAGCACCCATCGACAGGGAGTGTACAATGAGCAGTTCTTC.

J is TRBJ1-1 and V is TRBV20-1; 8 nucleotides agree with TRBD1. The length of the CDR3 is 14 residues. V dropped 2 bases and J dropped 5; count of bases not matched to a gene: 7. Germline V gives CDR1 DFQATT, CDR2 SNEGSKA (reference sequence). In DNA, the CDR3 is TGCAGTGCTAGACCCCAGGGGGCTGGAACTGAAGCTTTCTTT. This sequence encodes CSARPQGAGTEAFF.

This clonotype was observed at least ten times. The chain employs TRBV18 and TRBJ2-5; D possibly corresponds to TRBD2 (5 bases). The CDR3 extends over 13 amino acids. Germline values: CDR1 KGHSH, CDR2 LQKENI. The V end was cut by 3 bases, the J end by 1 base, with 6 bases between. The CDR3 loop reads CASSPEGQETQYF. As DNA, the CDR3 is TGTGCCAGCTCACCCGAGGGCCAAGAGACCCAGTACTTC.

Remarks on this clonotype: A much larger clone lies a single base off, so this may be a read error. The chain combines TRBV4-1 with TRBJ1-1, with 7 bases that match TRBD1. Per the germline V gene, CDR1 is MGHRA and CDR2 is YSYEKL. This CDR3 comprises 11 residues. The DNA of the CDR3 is TGCGCCTGCAGCCCAGGGGGTGAAGCTTTCTTT. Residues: CACSPGGEAFF.

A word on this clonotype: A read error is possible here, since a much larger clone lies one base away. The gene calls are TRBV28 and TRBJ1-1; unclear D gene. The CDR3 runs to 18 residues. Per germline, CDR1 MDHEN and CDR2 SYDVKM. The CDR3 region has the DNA TGTGCCAGCAGTTTATATCTATTTCTGGCTCGAAGGAGCACTGATGCTTTCTTT. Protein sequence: CASSLYLFLARRSTDAFF.

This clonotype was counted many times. As DNA, the CDR3 is TGCAGTGCTGTAAACGCCCGGGCCTCAGCAAGTCGAGAAGAGGAACCCCAGCATTTT. It encodes CSAVNARASASREEEPQHF. J is TRBJ1-5 and V is TRBV20-1; D is unclear. The germline gives CDR1 DFQATT, CDR2 SNEGSKA (reference sequence). Trimming took off 5 bases at V and 10 bases at J, with 36 bases between the two ends. The length of the CDR3 is 19 residues.

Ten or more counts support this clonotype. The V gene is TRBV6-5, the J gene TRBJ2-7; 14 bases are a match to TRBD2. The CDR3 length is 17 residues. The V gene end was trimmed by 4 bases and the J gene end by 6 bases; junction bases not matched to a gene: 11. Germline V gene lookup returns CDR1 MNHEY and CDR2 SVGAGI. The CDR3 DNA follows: TGTGCCAGCAGTTCAATTTCGGGACTAGCGGGAGTATTCGAGCAGTACTTC. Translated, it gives CASSSISGLAGVFEQYF.

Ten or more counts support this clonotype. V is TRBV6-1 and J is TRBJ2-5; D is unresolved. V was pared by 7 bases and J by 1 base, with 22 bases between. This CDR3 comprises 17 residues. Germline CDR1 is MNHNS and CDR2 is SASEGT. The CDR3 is CASNSPERVATQETQYF. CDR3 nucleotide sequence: TGTGCCAGCAATTCCCCTGAACGGGTGGCGACCCAAGAGACCCAGTACTTC.